This T cell receptor (beta chain) was documented in a study of shared clonotypes between healthy human individuals (dated by TCRdb to 2020 to 2022). For the wider study: A couple of women and three men aged 18 to 49 years were included in the cohort. For each donor, CD4 naive and CD4 memory were each run on three plates, CD8 naive on two plates, and CD8 memory on one plate. To estimate repertoire size and how much clonotype sharing occurs between individuals, the study deeply sequenced the blood TCR repertoires of about five healthy adults. To increase sequencing depth and limit assay-specific biases, different laboratories used diverse techniques to prepare libraries and sequence TCR repertoires. Per donor, leukapheresis produced somewhere between about 0.94 and 9 billion PBMCs.

The donors were healthy, HIV-negative adults with no recently reported acute infections or vaccinations. Every donor was a Caucasian adult living in Nashville, Tennessee, USA. Magnetic negative selection was used to enrich CD4+ T cells, after which naive cells were positively selected on CD45RA and the negative fraction became the memory subset. Blood was obtained by leukapheresis, after which PBMCs were separated by Ficoll-Histopaque density gradient centrifugation and cryopreserved in liquid nitrogen vapor phase. Analytical flow cytometry was used to check the purity and quantity of every magnetically sorted T cell population. From each sorted fraction, genomic DNA was isolated and quantified by UV absorbance on a Nanodrop 2000c. The CDR3 starts with the cysteine, ends with the phenylalanine, and has 15 residues. Only CDR3 DNA is held: 45 bases, read in frame from base 1. CDR1 is given as MNHEY and CDR2 as SVGAGI, both from the germline V gene. Trimming removed 4 bases from V and 3 bases from J, leaving 15 bases between the germline ends.

In the case of this clone: The clone's antigen remains unknown. Base-call qualities are not available, and no considerably larger clone is one nucleotide away.

Overall study results and their limits: Based on pairwise subsampling, the degree of clonotype sharing among donors was expected to be affected by sequencing depth. Sampling was restricted to blood, and TCR repertoires in tissue are likely to differ from TCR repertoires in blood. Naive subsets generally had larger estimated clonotype richness than memory subsets did. Higher generation probabilities were observed for clonotypes shared by all four sorted-subset donors than for non-shared clonotypes. Even with the large sequencing depth, rarefaction of the sorted-subset datasets indicated that sequencing was incomplete. Because the study included only a small number of donors, the genetic and exposure-history diversity represented was limited. Sharing across a few donors was observed for approximately 5% of naive CD4, 3% to 3.5% of naive CD8, 2% to 2.5% of memory CD4, and about 0.39% of memory CD8 clonotypes.

Using the deep immunoSEQ assay, TCR CDR3 regions were amplified from genomic DNA by multiplex PCR. For each cell subset, the extracted genomic DNA was distributed evenly across all wells of several immunoSEQ 96-well plates, and each plate served as one replicate. For sorted subsets, roughly 190 ng of genomic DNA, equivalent to some 33,000 T cell genomes, went into each replicate PCR. Purified libraries were measured with a Qubit 3.0 fluorometer, size-checked on a Bioanalyzer 2100, and measured again with the KAPA Library Quantification kit. Every immunoSEQ 96-well plate was sequenced on a separate single-read 150-cycle Illumina NextSeq 550 flow cell. The paper's processing steps were these. Because the immunoSEQ output held only junctional sequences and lacked quality scores, the filtering could not match the filtering applied to full-length reads. To assign V/J genes and CDR3, sequences were annotated using PyIR, a Python wrapper for IgBLAST v1.9, with IMGT germline references. Any read was removed if the V/J assignment was weak (E-value above 1e-6), the CDR3 was missing, or the read contained stop codons, out-of-frame junctions, or ambiguous translated residues. V3J clonotypes were defined as sequences sharing the same inferred V gene, J gene, and CDR3 amino acid sequence. Percentage overlap between repertoires was computed as shared unique clonotypes divided by the size of the smaller repertoire. Repertoire richness was assessed with RTK rarefaction, the Chao1 estimator, and Recon v2.1 estimates of unobserved clonotypes. OLGA was used to compute generation probabilities for all TCRbeta clonotypes that the gDNA method yielded from a handful of donors. The table comes from immuneACCESS by way of TCRdb, which keeps in-frame sequences with V and J called. Part of the clones is missing from these tables; in studies checked, under half for an unresolved V gene and the rest for unknown reasons. The D gene and trimming were derived from the DNA, and the V and J assignments and clone size from that table. Across this sample there are some 2,500,000 clones, with over 85% seen only once. The ten largest clonotypes hold 0.36% of the sample.

This TCR derives from a man between 18 and 35 years old in good health. Some clones in this sample may be carry-over from other donors' samples. The material sequenced was naive CD4+ T cells from PBMCs. According to the study, the label for this sample's cell subset or site signals: CD45RA+ positively selected. The chain is encoded by TRBV6-5 joined to TRBJ1-2, with the D gene not confidently named. The sequence in DNA is TGTGCCAGCAGTTTATGGGCCAATCAGTACTATGGCTACACCTTC. Its protein is CASSLWANQYYGYTF.